The 16 T cell receptor beta chains given below trace back to one sample, sequenced in a study of glioma-infiltrating T cells. The iRepertoire nested amplicon-rescue multiplex PCR amplified TCR alpha and beta CDR3s from RNA. TCRdb itself ran the multiplex PCR reads through MiXCR, one entry per CDR3 protein. The table includes around 180,000 distinct CDR3 sequences, more than 35% detected once. Sequenced sample: glioma tissue, nonneoplastic brain tissue, or PBMCs (not recorded which). The receptors come from a human donor with low-grade glioma or glioblastoma, undergoing nonglioma brain surgery, or in good health (not recorded which).

The V and J genes are TRBV28 and TRBJ2-7, with no clear D. The V end was cut by 5 bases, the J end by 6 bases, with 20 bases between. Germline CDR1 and CDR2: MDHEN and SYDVKM. The CDR3 sequence is 15 residues long. Here the CDR3 reads CASSPPIAGASEQYF. CDR3 nucleotide sequence: TGTGCCAGCAGTCCGCCAATCGCAGGAGCTTCCGAGCAGTACTTC.

In this sample, this clonotype turned up many times. The chain combines TRBV27 with TRBJ2-7, with 7 bases lining up with TRBD1. V shed 6 bases and J 10 bases; nucleotides not matched to a gene: 9. The CDR3 totals 12 residues. Germline V lookup: CDR1 MNHEY, CDR2 SMNVEV (reference sequence). The CDR3 DNA is TGTGCCAGCAGCCCGAACAGGGGAAGACAGTACTTC. The encoded protein is CASSPNRGRQYF.

Of note for this clonotype: A much larger clone is a single base away; this may be a read error. CDR3 loop: CASSEGSLVVTYDQYF. As DNA, the CDR3 is TGTGCCAGCAGTGAAGGAAGCCTAGTAGTCACCTACGATCAGTACTTC. The rearrangement links TRBV2 to TRBJ2-7; D not certain. The CDR3 totals 16 residues. CDR1 SNHLY and CDR2 FYNNEI come from the germline V gene.

This chain joins TRBV7-9 and TRBJ2-1; possibly TRBD1 for D (5 bases). Germline lookup yields CDR1 SEHNR and CDR2 FQNEAQ (reference sequence). V was shortened by 4 bases and J by 9 bases, with 13 bases between the two germline ends. The CDR3 loop spans 13 amino acids. The CDR3 DNA sequence: TGTGCCAGCAGCTCGCTAGGGGCGTCTGAGCAGTTCTTC. Translated, it gives CASSSLGASEQFF.

The rearrangement joins TRBV12-3 or TRBV12-4 to TRBJ1-1, with 7 bases fitting TRBD1. This CDR3 is 12 amino acids long. Trimming at V came to 4 bases and at J to 8 bases, leaving 4 bases not matched to a gene. As DNA, the CDR3 is TGTGCCAGCAGTTCAGGACAGGTAGAAGCTTTCTTT. Its translation: CASSSGQVEAFF.

In the case of this clonotype: A clone one base away is much larger, so this may be a read error. V and J are TRBV15 and TRBJ2-7; D uncertain. Germline lookup yields CDR1 LNHNV and CDR2 YYDKDF (reference sequence). V gave up 1 base and J gave up 3 bases, with 13 bases separating them. The CDR3 is made up of 15 amino acids. The CDR3 is CATSRARPNGYEQYF. DNA for the CDR3: TGTGCCACCAGCAGAGCGCGACCGAACGGCTACGAGCAGTACTTC.

This chain joins TRBV29-1 and TRBJ1-1; weak D call: TRBD1 (5 bases). V was pared by 7 bases and J by 3 bases, with 18 bases between. The V gene's germline CDR1 is SQVTM and CDR2 ANQGSEA. The CDR3 runs 14 residues. CDR3: CSGRQWDWDTEAFF. CDR3 DNA: TGCAGCGGACGTCAATGGGACTGGGACACTGAAGCTTTCTTT.

In the case of this clonotype: A much larger clone is a single base away; this may be a read error. The chain uses TRBV20-1 and TRBJ2-1; 7 positions match TRBD2. CDR3 length: 16 residues. V lost 0 bases and J lost 9; bases outside the gene matches: 14. The germline gives CDR1 DFQATT, CDR2 SNEGSKA (reference sequence). CDR3 nucleotide sequence: TGCAGTGCTAGAGATGTCTTGGGGGAGGGCCTTGTTGAGCAGTTCTTC. This codes for CSARDVLGEGLVEQFF.

The chain combines TRBV28 with TRBJ2-5; D uncertain. The germline V gene encodes CDR1 MDHEN and CDR2 SYDVKM. The CDR3 is 17 residues long. Deletions cut 8 bases from V and 3 bases from J, with 25 bases between. CDR3 nucleotides: TGTGCCAGCTCACCCTCCGGTTTGGGTGCCGGAAAAGAGACCCAGTACTTC. It encodes CASSPSGLGAGKETQYF.

This clonotype was found a few times. V gene TRBV6-1 combines with J gene TRBJ2-6; TRBD1 matches 8 bases. CDR1 is MNHNS, CDR2 SASEGT, per germline. The junction had 9 bases not matched to a gene; V was cut back by 7 bases and J by 1 base. The CDR3 spans 17 residues. CDR3 loop: CASNAGTGPSGANVLTF. The CDR3 DNA reads as TGTGCCAGCAACGCCGGGACAGGCCCATCTGGGGCCAACGTCCTGACTTTC.

This clonotype was observed at least ten times. This chain uses TRBV27 with TRBJ2-1, with 12 bases that match TRBD2. The CDR3 length is 15 residues. Germline V lookup: CDR1 MNHEY, CDR2 SMNVEV (reference sequence). Unmatched junction bases numbered 4, after V lost 7 bases and J lost 3 bases. The CDR3 is CASIPTSGSYNEQFF. Written as DNA, the CDR3 is TGTGCCAGCATTCCGACTAGCGGGAGCTACAATGAGCAGTTCTTC.

About this clonotype itself: This could be a read error, since a much larger clone is one nucleotide away. The CDR3 ends on some other residue instead of the conserved phenylalanine or tryptophan, so this is likely a read error. This sequence joins TRBV20-1 and TRBJ1-2; TRBD1 might be the D (5 bases). Trimming shortened V by 2 bases and J by 2 bases, and 9 bases separated the two germline ends. Looked up from germline, CDR1 is DFQATT and CDR2 is SNEGSKA (reference sequence). CDR3 length: 13 residues. In DNA form, the CDR3 reads TGCAGTGCTAGAAGCGGGGCAAACTATGGCTACACCTCC. Amino acid sequence: CSARSGANYGYTS.

This clonotype was seen many times. The chain recombines TRBV28 with TRBJ1-6; D not certain. The CDR3 spans 13 residues. Germline V gene sequence: CDR1 MDHEN, CDR2 SYDVKM. With 3 bases removed from V and 6 bases from J, the gap between germline ends came to 6 bases. CDR3 sequence (DNA): TGTGCCAGCAGTTTGGGCTTTAATTCACCCCTCCACTTT. Translated, it gives CASSLGFNSPLHF.

The chain has TRBV25-1 and TRBJ2-7; 7 bases line up with TRBD2. The germline CDR1 and CDR2 sequences are MGHDK and SYGVNS. The CDR3 is made up of 14 amino acids. Losses at the gene ends were 1 base for V and 5 bases for J; bases not matched to a gene: 5. The CDR3 region is CASSEFAGVNEQYF. CDR3 coding DNA: TGTGCCAGCAGTGAATTTGCGGGAGTTAACGAGCAGTACTTC.

To note about this clonotype: Just one base apart from a much larger clone, this may be a read error. The chain uses TRBV19 and TRBJ1-1; D not resolved. V lost 2 bases and J lost 4, with 14 bases in between. This CDR3 is 15 amino acids long. The germline CDR1 and CDR2 sequences are LNHDA and SQIVND (reference sequence). In nucleotides, the CDR3 is TGTGCCAGTAGTATATCAGTGACTACAGCCACTGAAGCTTTCTTT. It yields the protein CASSISVTTATEAFF.

Note on this clonotype: At one end the junction does not follow the germline gene, possibly because of a read error. J is TRBJ2-1 and V is TRBV28; 8 nucleotides match TRBD2. The CDR3 totals 18 residues. Germline-derived CDR1 and CDR2 are MDHEN and SYDVKM. CDR3 residues: CASSYSPGLGTFVHEKFF. CDR3 DNA sequence: TGTGCAAGCAGTTACTCTCCGGGACTAGGGACCTTTGTCCATGAGAAGTTCTTC.